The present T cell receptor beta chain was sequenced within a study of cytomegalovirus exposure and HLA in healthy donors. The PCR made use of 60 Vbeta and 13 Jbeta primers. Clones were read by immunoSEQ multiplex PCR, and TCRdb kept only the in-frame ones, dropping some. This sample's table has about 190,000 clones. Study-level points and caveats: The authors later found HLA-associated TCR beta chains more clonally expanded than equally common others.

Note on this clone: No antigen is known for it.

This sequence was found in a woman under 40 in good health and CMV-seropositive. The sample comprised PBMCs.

CDR3 protein: CASSPPGLTESNTEAFF. As DNA, the CDR3 is TGTGCCAGCTCACCACCGGGGTTGACAGAGTCAAACACTGAAGCTTTCTTT. V is TRBV18 and J is TRBJ1-1; maybe TRBD1 (5 bases). V lost 0 bases and J lost 2, with 16 bases in between. Per germline, CDR1 KGHSH and CDR2 LQKENI. The CDR3 is 17 amino acids.